This T cell receptor (beta chain) was sequenced in a study of OX40 agonist ivuxolimab in advanced cancers. Trimming stripped 1 base from V and 0 bases from J, with 7 bases between. The germline V gene has CDR1 MNHNS and CDR2 SASEGT. CDR3 length: 15 residues. Sequencing was performed with immunoSEQ multiplex PCR; in TCRdb, only in-frame clones are kept and a portion is missing. There are several thousand clones in the sample; 65% to 70% occur only once, and 36% lies in the top ten. V is TRBV6-1 and J is TRBJ2-1; no clear D gene. This receptor was identified in an adult with an advanced solid tumor such as melanoma, head and neck, liver or kidney cancer. Material: CD4+ or CD8+ T cells sorted from blood, obtained in a trial of the OX40 agonist ivuxolimab. CDR3 nucleotide sequence: TGTGCCAGCAGTGAAGGGTCCAGCTCCTACAATGAGCAGTTCTTC. As protein: CASSEGSSSYNEQFF.